These T cell receptor beta chains were read from a single sample in a study of spatial heterogeneity in lung cancer. Via MiXCR, TCRdb re-called the 5' RACE reads, giving one row per CDR3 protein. The sample contains 5,500 to 8,500 distinct CDR3 sequences, about 10% of which appear only once. The sequenced sample was lung tumor tissue, obtained at surgery. These receptors all come from a female donor with early-stage non-small cell lung cancer. The CDR3 runs from the conserved cysteine through the conserved F or W. D genes are given only for firm matches. Expanded clones get a size class; other rows say once, few or many, or leave the size out.

TRBV5-1	.	TRBJ2-3	.	CASSLAGFPDTQYF	TGCGCCAGCAGCTTGGCAGGGTTCCCAGATACGCAGTATTTT
TRBV9	.	TRBJ2-5	TRBD2	CASSVARRAGGLETQYF	TGTGCCAGCAGCGTAGCCCGGAGAGCGGGGGGCTTGGAGACCCAGTACTTC
TRBV28	many	TRBJ2-5	.	CASSLWGRGQETQYF	TGTGCCAGCAGTCTCTGGGGCCGGGGCCAAGAGACCCAGTACTTC
TRBV30	many	TRBJ2-3	.	CAWSFSGNAGDTQYF	TGTGCCTGGAGTTTCTCCGGGAATGCTGGGGATACGCAGTATTTT
TRBV4-2	few	TRBJ2-7	.	CASSLSLGDSTYEQYF	TGTGCCAGCAGCCTCTCCCTCGGGGACTCAACCTACGAGCAGTACTTC
TRBV7-2	medium-sized	TRBJ1-3	.	CASSPQTVSGNTIYF	TGTGCCAGCAGCCCACAGACAGTCTCTGGAAACACCATATATTTT
TRBV7-3	few	TRBJ1-1	.	CASSSTGTRRMNTEAFF	TGTGCCAGCAGCTCCACCGGGACACGACGCATGAACACTGAAGCTTTCTTT
TRBV10-2	.	TRBJ1-2	TRBD1	CASGGYRQGVNYGYTF	TGCGCCAGCGGAGGATATCGACAGGGGGTTAACTATGGCTACACCTTC
TRBV20-1	few	TRBJ1-2	TRBD1	CSARKTGGIVDGYTF	TGCAGTGCTAGGAAGACAGGGGGCATTGTAGATGGCTACACCTTC
TRBV9	.	TRBJ1-1	.	CASSKKGDTEAFF	TGTGCCAGCAGCAAGAAGGGGGATACTGAAGCTTTCTTT
TRBV20-1	few	TRBJ2-7	TRBD2	CSARERRGLAGEYEQYF	TGCAGTGCTAGAGAACGCCGCGGACTAGCGGGAGAATACGAGCAGTACTTC
TRBV13	many	TRBJ2-3	TRBD2	CASSTLAGYFTDTQYF	TGTGCCAGCAGCACCTTAGCGGGGTACTTCACAGATACGCAGTATTTT
TRBV11-3	many	TRBJ2-1	TRBD2	CASSLGLAGGSYNEQFF	TGTGCCAGCAGCTTGGGACTAGCGGGGGGGTCCTACAATGAGCAGTTCTTC
TRBV20-1	.	TRBJ1-2	.	CSAPPGGRGNYGYTF	TGCAGTGCTCCTCCGGGAGGGCGCGGTAACTATGGCTACACCTTC
TRBV6-2/TRBV6-3	many	TRBJ1-1	.	CASRQFSTEAFF	TGTGCCAGCCGACAGTTTTCGACTGAAGCTTTCTTT
TRBV29-1	many	TRBJ2-7	.	CSVETDTTYEQYF	TGCAGCGTTGAAACTGATACTACCTACGAGCAGTACTTC
TRBV5-5	medium-sized	TRBJ2-5	.	CASSSSTLRRETQYF	TGTGCCAGCAGCTCATCCACCCTTAGACGGGAGACCCAGTACTTC
TRBV6-6	few	TRBJ2-7	TRBD1	CASSYWGQGDEQYF	TGTGCCAGCAGTTACTGGGGACAGGGGGACGAGCAGTACTTC
TRBV11-3	medium-sized	TRBJ2-1	TRBD2	CASSSWTSGGRGNEQFF	TGTGCCAGCAGCTCTTGGACTAGCGGGGGCCGGGGGAATGAGCAGTTCTTC
TRBV29-1	.	TRBJ2-7	TRBD1	CRVYGTGGPKVPYEQYF	TGCAGGGTATACGGGACAGGGGGTCCAAAGGTCCCCTACGAGCAGTACTTC
TRBV12-3/TRBV12-4	few	TRBJ2-1	.	CASSSGIGQFF	TGTGCCAGCAGTTCCGGGATAGGGCAGTTCTTC
TRBV6-6	few	TRBJ2-5	TRBD1	CASRKTGEETQYF	TGTGCCAGCAGGAAAACAGGGGAAGAGACCCAGTACTTC
TRBV5-1	.	TRBJ1-2	.	CASSPDRMNYGYTF	TGCGCCAGCAGCCCCGACAGGATGAACTATGGCTACACCTTC
TRBV10-2	medium-sized	TRBJ2-5	TRBD1	CASKGTGGAETQYF	TGCGCCAGCAAGGGGACAGGTGGAGCAGAGACCCAGTACTTC
TRBV3-1	.	TRBJ2-3	.	CASSALESTDTQYF	TGTGCCAGCAGCGCCTTAGAGAGCACAGATACGCAGTATTTT
TRBV6-6	many	TRBJ1-6	TRBD1	CASSPGQGVLPLHF	TGTGCCAGCAGTCCGGGACAGGGGGTCCTGCCCCTCCACTTT
TRBV6-5	medium-sized	TRBJ2-3	TRBD1	CASSYRGPHADTQYF	TGTGCCAGCAGTTATAGGGGGCCGCATGCAGATACGCAGTATTTT
TRBV2	.	TRBJ1-1	.	CASREGGEAFF	TGTGCCAGCAGGGAGGGTGGTGAAGCTTTCTTT
TRBV9	.	TRBJ2-7	.	CASSVRTHHEQYF	TGTGCCAGCAGCGTACGGACTCACCACGAGCAGTACTTC
TRBV7-3	.	TRBJ2-2	.	CASSLTRGADTGELFF	TGTGCCAGCAGCTTAACCCGGGGGGCGGACACCGGGGAGCTGTTTTTT
TRBV7-2	few	TRBJ1-1	.	CASSSRGWGNTEAFF	TGTGCCAGCAGCTCCCGTGGGTGGGGGAACACTGAAGCTTTCTTT
TRBV20-1	medium-sized	TRBJ2-3	.	CSASVLLTDTQYF	TGCAGTGCTAGTGTCCTCCTCACAGATACGCAGTATTTT
TRBV12-3/TRBV12-4	many	TRBJ1-1	.	CASSPGPATEAFF	TGTGCCAGCAGTCCAGGACCGGCCACTGAAGCTTTCTTT
TRBV7-8	medium-sized	TRBJ1-4	.	CASSLAADSDKLFF	TGTGCCAGCAGCTTAGCAGCGGACAGCGATAAACTGTTTTTT
TRBV4-1	.	TRBJ1-5	.	CASSQSVNSNQPQHF	TGCGCCAGCAGCCAATCTGTAAATAGCAATCAGCCCCAGCATTTT
TRBV5-1	.	TRBJ2-3	.	CASSLVNRDTDTQYF	TGCGCCAGCAGCTTGGTAAACAGGGACACAGATACGCAGTATTTT
TRBV3-1	few	TRBJ2-1	.	CASSRRDLGDEQFF	TGTGCCAGCAGCCGCAGGGACTTGGGCGATGAGCAGTTCTTC
TRBV7-9	many	TRBJ2-2	.	CASSLAGRTGELFF	TGTGCCAGCAGCTTAGCGGGAAGAACCGGGGAGCTGTTTTTT
TRBV29-1	.	TRBJ2-6	TRBD1	CSAVDTGGNSGANVLTF	TGCAGCGCTGTAGATACAGGGGGCAACTCTGGGGCCAACGTCCTGACTTTC
TRBV7-2	.	TRBJ1-5	.	CASSLSPNQPQHF	TGTGCCAGCAGCTTGTCACCAAATCAGCCCCAGCATTTT
TRBV12-3/TRBV12-4	medium-sized	TRBJ2-3	TRBD1	CASSSYRDRPTDTQYF	TGTGCCAGCAGTTCCTACCGGGACAGACCCACAGATACGCAGTATTTT
TRBV5-1	medium-sized	TRBJ2-5	TRBD2	CASSRGTSGAETQYF	TGCGCCAGCAGCCGCGGGACTAGCGGGGCAGAGACCCAGTACTTC
TRBV4-3	medium-sized	TRBJ2-5	.	CASSLKTVEETQYF	TGCGCCAGCAGCCTCAAGACAGTAGAAGAGACCCAGTACTTC
TRBV28	.	TRBJ2-7	TRBD1	CASNPAPGQGAPYEQYF	TGTGCCAGCAATCCGGCACCGGGACAGGGGGCTCCCTACGAGCAGTACTTC